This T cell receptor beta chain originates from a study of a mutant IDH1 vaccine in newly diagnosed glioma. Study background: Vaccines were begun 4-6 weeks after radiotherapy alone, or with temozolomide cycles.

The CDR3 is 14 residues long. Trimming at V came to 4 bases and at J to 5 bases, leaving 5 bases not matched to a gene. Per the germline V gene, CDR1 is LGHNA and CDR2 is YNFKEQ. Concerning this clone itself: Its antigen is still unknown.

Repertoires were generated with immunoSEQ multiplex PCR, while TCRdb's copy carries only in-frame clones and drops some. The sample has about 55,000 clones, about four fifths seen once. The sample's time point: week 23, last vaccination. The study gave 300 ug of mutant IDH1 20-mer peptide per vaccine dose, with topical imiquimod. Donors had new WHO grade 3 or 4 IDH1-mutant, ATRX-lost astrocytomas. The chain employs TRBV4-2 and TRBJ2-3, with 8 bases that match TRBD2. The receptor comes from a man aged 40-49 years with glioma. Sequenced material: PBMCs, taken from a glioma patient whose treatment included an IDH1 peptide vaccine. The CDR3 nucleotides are TGTGCCAGCAGCCCCGGGGGGGCAGAAGATACGCAGTATTTT. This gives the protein CASSPGGAEDTQYF.